The 20 T cell receptor beta chains reported below all come from one sample, sequenced in a study of PD-L1 blockade in urothelial cancer. Here immunoSEQ multiplex PCR was the method, and the copy in TCRdb shows in-frame clones only, minus some. The table lists about 88,000 clones, 90% of them singletons. Sequenced here: PBMCs, sampled around atezolizumab (anti-PD-L1) treatment. Receptors were obtained from a man in his 60s with urothelial cancer.

This chain links TRBV6-1 with TRBJ2-7; D may be TRBD1 (6 bases). Germline values: CDR1 MNHNS, CDR2 SASEGT. V shed 6 bases and J shed 0 bases, with 12 bases lying between them. The CDR3 has 14 amino acids. This CDR3 reads CASRNREFSYEQYF. CDR3 nucleotides: TGTGCCAGCAGGAACAGGGAGTTCTCCTACGAGCAGTACTTC.

CDR3 in amino acids: CATSRIRQLTDTQYF. The CDR3 coding sequence is TGTGCCACCAGCAGAATTAGACAGCTCACAGATACGCAGTATTTT. The V gene is TRBV15, the J gene TRBJ2-3, with a weak D call TRBD1 (5 bases). CDR3 length equals 15 residues. V was shortened by 2 bases and J by 2 bases, with 11 bases between the two germline ends. Germline V gene data show CDR1 as LNHNV and CDR2 as YYDKDF (reference sequence).

The rearrangement joins TRBV29-1 to TRBJ2-7; tentatively, D is TRBD2 (6 bases). Trimming stripped 1 base from V and 2 bases from J, with 15 bases between. This CDR3 region has 15 residues. From germline, CDR1 is SQVTM and CDR2 ANQGSEA. The CDR3 reads CSVEVGGLATYEQYF. The CDR3, as DNA: TGCAGCGTTGAAGTTGGAGGGCTCGCTACCTACGAGCAGTACTTC.

V usage is TRBV7-2 and J usage is TRBJ1-2; D is possibly TRBD1 (6 bases). This CDR3 region has 14 residues. V was trimmed by 6 bases and J by 5 bases, leaving 16 bases between them. CDR1 and CDR2 from the germline V gene are SGHTA and FQGNSA. CDR3: CASRGGGPGYGYTF. DNA for the CDR3: TGTGCCAGCAGGGGAGGGGGACCTGGGTATGGCTACACCTTC. Supplemented by reference TRBV7-2 and TRBJ1-2, the full variable domain reads GAGVSQSPSNKVTEKGKDVELRCDPISGHTALYWYRQSLGQGLEFLIYFQGNSAPDKSGLPSDRFSAERTGGSVSTLTIQRTQQEDSAVYLCASRGGGPGYGYTFGSGTRLTVV.

This sequence joins TRBV9 and TRBJ1-1; D remains unclear. The V end lost 1 base, the J end lost 1 base, and 8 bases lay between the germline ends. Germline CDR1 reads SGDLS; CDR2 reads YYNGEE. CDR3 length: 14 amino acids. The CDR3 reads CASSVSAGNTEAFF. DNA for the CDR3: TGTGCCAGCAGCGTATCGGCAGGGAACACTGAAGCTTTCTTT. Looking up the rest from reference TRBV9 and TRBJ1-1 gives the full variable domain: DSGVTQTPKHLITATGQRVTLRCSPRSGDLSVYWYQQSLDQGLQFLIQYYNGEERAKGNILERFSAQQFPDLHSELNLSSLELGDSALYFCASSVSAGNTEAFFGQGTRLTVV.

The J gene is TRBJ2-7, the V gene TRBV5-1; 10 bases are shared with TRBD1. The junction had 2 bases not matched to a gene; V was cut back by 1 base and J by 4 bases. The CDR3 contains 14 residues. Germline-derived CDR1 and CDR2 are SGHRS and YFSETQ. The CDR3 sequence is CASSLQDRGYEQYF. The CDR3 DNA sequence: TGCGCCAGCAGCTTGCAGGACAGGGGGTACGAGCAGTACTTC.

J is TRBJ2-7 and V is TRBV30; 7 bases are a match to TRBD1. Germline V gene sequence: CDR1 GTSNPN, CDR2 SVGIG (reference sequence). J gave up 2 bases and V 6 bases, and 7 bases lay outside the gene matches. The CDR3 has 13 amino acids. CDR3 sequence reads: CACTGARPYEQYF. The DNA for the CDR3 is TGTGCCTGCACAGGGGCCCGCCCCTACGAGCAGTACTTC.

This clone was recorded only once. This sequence joins TRBV9 and TRBJ2-5, with D possibly TRBD2 on 6 matching bases. With 3 bases removed from V and 4 bases from J, the gap between germline ends came to 16 bases. Germline assignment: CDR1 SGDLS and CDR2 YYNGEE. The CDR3 is 15 amino acids. Written as DNA, the CDR3 is TGTGCCAGCAGCGCCGCCCCCGGAGGGCGAGAGACCCAGTACTTC. Protein: CASSAAPGGRETQYF.

This clone was picked up one time. The V gene is TRBV5-1, the J gene TRBJ2-5, with 9 bases lining up with TRBD1. The CDR3 sequence is 16 residues long. Germline V gene sequence: CDR1 SGHRS, CDR2 YFSETQ. V trimming: 0 bases; J trimming: 5 bases; junction bases outside the gene matches: 8. In DNA, the CDR3 is TGCGCCAGCAGCTTGGCCCCGGGACAGGGAGGGGAGACCCAGTACTTC. Translating gives CASSLAPGQGGETQYF.

The rearrangement uses TRBV18 and TRBJ2-1, with 10 nucleotides matching TRBD2. The CDR3 is 17 residues long. Per germline, CDR1 KGHSH and CDR2 LQKENI. Unmatched junction bases numbered 5, after V lost 3 bases and J lost 0 bases. The CDR3 sequence is CASSPRLAGSSYNEQFF. CDR3 bases: TGTGCCAGCTCACCCCGACTAGCGGGCAGCTCCTACAATGAGCAGTTCTTC.

The V call is TRBV10-2, the J call TRBJ2-2; D is uncertain. With 8 bases removed from V and 5 bases from J, the gap between germline ends came to 15 bases. The CDR3 runs to 14 residues. The V gene's germline CDR1 is WSHSY and CDR2 SAAADI. CDR3 residues: CASWRQGSTGELFF. For the CDR3, the DNA is TGCGCCAGCTGGCGGCAAGGTAGTACCGGGGAGCTGTTTTTT.

The V and J genes are TRBV19 and TRBJ2-7, with D tentatively TRBD1 (5 bases). The germline V gene encodes CDR1 LNHDA and CDR2 SQIVND (reference sequence). Trimming removed 4 bases from V and 4 bases from J, with 14 bases in between. The CDR3 has 14 residues. The CDR3 sequence is CASSTQGPGYEQYF. The CDR3 nucleotides read TGTGCCAGTAGTACCCAGGGTCCCGGGTACGAGCAGTACTTC.

This clone was seen just once. The gene calls are TRBV7-2 and TRBJ2-3; weak D call: TRBD1 (5 bases). In germline, CDR1 is SGHTA, CDR2 FQGNSA. Trimming took off 5 bases at V and 0 bases at J, with 9 bases between the two ends. CDR3 size: 14 residues. CDR3 amino acids: CASSLGHSTDTQYF. CDR3 bases: TGTGCCAGCAGCCTTGGACACAGCACAGATACGCAGTATTTT. The full variable domain, rest sourced from reference TRBV7-2 and TRBJ2-3, is GAGVSQSPSNKVTEKGKDVELRCDPISGHTALYWYRQSLGQGLEFLIYFQGNSAPDKSGLPSDRFSAERTGGSVSTLTIQRTQQEDSAVYLCASSLGHSTDTQYFGPGTRLTVL.

The gene calls are TRBV4-1 and TRBJ1-4, with TRBD1 as a possible D gene (5 bases). This CDR3 has 14 amino acids. In germline, CDR1 is MGHRA, CDR2 YSYEKL. V lost 2 bases, J lost 1 base, and 5 bases lay in between. DNA for the CDR3: TGCGCCAGCAGCCAACAGGGAACTAATGAAAAACTGTTTTTT. It encodes CASSQQGTNEKLFF.

V is TRBV29-1 and J is TRBJ2-3; TRBD1 might be the D (5 bases). Germline V gives CDR1 SQVTM, CDR2 ANQGSEA. This CDR3 comprises 15 residues. V was clipped by 3 bases and J by 2 bases, with 15 bases between them. The CDR3 loop reads CSVDSDSLYTDTQYF. The CDR3 region has the DNA TGCAGCGTTGACTCCGACAGCTTGTACACAGATACGCAGTATTTT.

The chain joins TRBV6-6 to TRBJ2-7, with TRBD2 identical over 14 bases. This CDR3 region has 16 residues. Unmatched junction bases numbered 7, after V lost 5 bases and J lost 4 bases. CDR1 is MNHNY and CDR2 is SVGAGI in the germline V gene (reference sequence). Written as DNA, the CDR3 is TGTGCCAGCAGTGCGCCGGGACTAGCGGGAGTGTACGAGCAGTACTTC. Its translation is CASSAPGLAGVYEQYF.

The J gene is TRBJ1-2, the V gene TRBV5-4; D is unresolved. The germline V and J ends were trimmed by 2 bases and 5 bases, with 13 bases remaining between them. Germline CDR1 is SGHNT and CDR2 is YYREEE (reference sequence). The CDR3 consists of 14 residues. Here the CDR3 reads CASSFMTGIYGYTF. The CDR3 bases are TGTGCCAGCAGCTTTATGACGGGAATATATGGCTACACCTTC. Full variable domain (rest looked up from reference TRBV5-4 and TRBJ1-2): ETGVTQSPTHLIKTRGQQVTLRCSSQSGHNTVSWYQQALGQGPQFIFQYYREEENGRGNFPPRFSGLQFPNYSSELNVNALELDDSALYLCASSFMTGIYGYTFGSGTRLTVV.

The chain is built from TRBV18 and TRBJ2-7; D unresolved. The V end lost 2 bases, the J end lost 4 bases, and 6 bases lay between the germline ends. The CDR3 length is 12 residues. Germline V lookup: CDR1 KGHSH, CDR2 LQKENI. The CDR3 nucleotides are TGTGCCAGCTCACCAGGCGGTTACGAGCAGTACTTC. Protein: CASSPGGYEQYF.

The sample holds a few counts of this clone. The gene calls are TRBV30 and TRBJ1-1, with D unresolved. V dropped 0 bases and J dropped 4 bases, with 12 bases sitting between them. The CDR3 is 14 amino acids. Germline loops: CDR1 GTSNPN, CDR2 SVGIG (reference sequence). The CDR3 nucleotides are TGTGCCTGGAGTGTACTTACGGGTAGCACTGAAGCTTTCTTT. It codes for CAWSVLTGSTEAFF.

This clone was seen a handful of times. The gene calls are TRBV4-1 and TRBJ2-7, with 8 nucleotides matching TRBD1. Trimming removed 4 bases from V and 2 bases from J; junction bases left unmatched: 7. This CDR3 has 15 amino acids. Germline assignment: CDR1 MGHRA and CDR2 YSYEKL. CDR3 protein: CASSLPGQAAYEQYF. For the CDR3, the DNA is TGCGCCAGCAGCCTCCCGGGACAGGCAGCCTACGAGCAGTACTTC.